This T cell receptor beta chain derives from a study of blood T cell repertoires in COVID-19 (dated by TCRdb to 2018 to 2020). Concerning the study at large: Samples covering the acute and convalescent phases of COVID-19 were provided by collaborators in the United States, Italy and Spain. Deeply sampled blood TCRbeta repertoires from subjects exposed to, actively infected with, or recovered from COVID-19 were included in the dataset. The material from the prospective study consisted of cDNA or gDNA derived from T cells, B-cell-depleted T cells, or PBMCs. Where HLA class I and class II types were available, the types were taken from metadata supplied by the sample provider, not from assay-based typing. Sample metadata almost always included a de-identified subject ID, COVID-19 status, age in years and sex. Samples came from the ongoing ImmuneRACE study (first 160 participants) plus 1,254 subjects from 6 global collaborators. The repertoires were made available in a free public database intended to serve as a resource for research on the immune response to SARS-CoV-2. What the work shows at the level of the full study, not this receptor alone: The amount of clinical and demographic metadata varied by source and participant and was provided uncurated.

Remarks on this clone: There is no known antigen for this receptor. Base qualities were left out, and no much larger clone turns up one base away.

CDR1 and CDR2 are read off the germline V gene (reference sequence) as LNHDA and SQIVND. There are 12 amino acids in the CDR3, from cysteine to phenylalanine inclusive. Kept here is only the CDR3 DNA, which spans 36 bases and is read in frame from base 1. V sheds 4 bases and J sheds 5 bases, leaving 9 bases between their ends. Whole blood was collected in K2EDTA tubes by collaborating institutions according to the institutions' own protocols. For TCRbeta analysis, collaborators shipped samples in one of three forms: frozen whole blood, isolated PBMCs, or DNA extracted from either of those sample types. TCRbeta CDR3 regions were amplified from genomic DNA using the immunoSEQ Assay, a bias-controlled multiplex PCR. Under the source paper's analysis protocol: Nucleated cell counts per sample were estimated from amplification of reference gene primers within the assay. To quantify the absolute abundance of each unique TCRbeta CDR3 rearrangement, sequence reads were collapsed and filtered. Productive Simpson clonality was computed per sample as the square root of Simpson's diversity index over productive rearrangements. Here the immuneACCESS table is served through TCRdb, limited to in-frame sequences with V and J called. Missing clones are a known gap in these copies; in checked studies unresolved V genes cover under half, and the rest lacks a known reason. The V and J calls and clone size were taken over from that table, and D and trimming were inferred from the DNA. Recorded for this sample are under 100,000 clones; about 89% of them occurred a single time. Roughly 1.2% of the sample is in the top ten clones.

The sequence came from a human donor in a cohort sampled during active COVID-19. The rearrangement joined TRBV19 to TRBJ2-7; a tentative D match to TRBD1 spans 6 bases. Material: peripheral blood. The CDR3 protein sequence reads: CASSRTVDEQYF. At the DNA level, the sequence is TGTGCCAGTAGTAGGACAGTAGACGAGCAGTACTTC.